This TCR beta chain was sequenced during a study of regulatory T cells in long-lasting Graves disease. Through Arm-PCR of CDR3 regions and iRepertoire HTBI primers, TCR beta libraries were built. Via MiXCR, TCRdb re-called the multiplex PCR reads, giving one row per CDR3 protein. The sample records about 440,000 distinct CDR3 sequences, about 15% being singletons. This clonotype was observed at least ten times. Its specificity is not known. General study points: The TCR repertoire of persistent Graves' patients was less diverse than that of newly diagnosed ones. Accuracy may have been reduced by the small sample size.

Documented time point: newly diagnosed GD, antithyroid drugs for less than 3 months. PBMC-derived RNA was used for the TCR library. CDR3 length: 16 residues. Trimming pared 3 bases from V and 3 bases from J, leaving 14 bases between. Looked up from germline, CDR1 is SNHLY and CDR2 is FYNNEI. This sample was shared with a second study, whose subject was T cells in Graves' hyperthyroidism and ophthalmopathy. According to that study: First-round RT-PCR with HTBI primers amplified the TCR CDR3 region.

V gene TRBV2 combines with J gene TRBJ2-2, with D possibly being TRBD2 (6 bases). This clonotype originated in a woman aged 25-40 years with Graves disease. Sequencing was performed on peripheral blood mononuclear cells (PBMCs), taken at new diagnosis, from a patient treated with antithyroid drugs. The CDR3 here is CASSEGSGVDTGELFF. In nucleotides, the CDR3 is TGTGCCAGCAGTGAGGGTTCGGGAGTAGACACCGGGGAGCTGTTTTTT.